The clone carrying this TCR beta chain has only a few counts. Its target is unknown. These data come from a study of blood T cells in healthy people across ages. Alongside a J-beta primer mix, a sample-barcoded 5' primer served in a second PCR lasting about 7 to 11 cycles. TCRdb ran MiXCR on the 5' RACE reads and lists one entry per CDR3 protein. Seen here are 700,000 or so distinct CDR3 sequences, around 41% observed once, and the top ten hold 25% to 35%. The germline V gene encodes CDR1 MNHEY and CDR2 SVGAGI. The CDR3 is 14 residues long. J lost 4 bases, V lost 2 bases, and 3 bases had no gene match. Study-wide points: With unsorted PBMCs, a conclusive comparison of naive versus antigen-experienced cells was not possible. CMV status of donors was not determined, possibly confounding expanded clonotype changes. Comparison with aged donors showed that long-lived donors had more naive CD4+ cells and higher diversity.

The origin of this receptor is a man older than 75 in good health. The chain combines TRBV6-5 with TRBJ1-2; 8 bases fit TRBD1. The sample was blood. The CDR3 DNA sequence: TGTGCCAGCAGTTACGGGACAGGACCCTATGGCTACACCTTC. This codes for CASSYGTGPYGYTF.